The clone carrying this T cell receptor beta chain was seen only a few times. What it binds is not known. The iRepertoire nested amplicon-rescue multiplex PCR amplified TCR alpha and beta CDR3s from RNA. For one-step reverse transcription and amplification, about 85-400 ng of tissue mRNA or PBMC total RNA was used. TCRdb redid the calling of the multiplex PCR reads with MiXCR, one entry per CDR3 protein. The sample records 100,000 to 150,000 distinct CDR3 sequences, 24% being singletons. Germline CDR1 reads MDHEN; CDR2 reads SYDVKM. The CDR3 length is 15 residues. Trimming took 6 bases from V and 3 from J; bases not matched to a gene: 7. This sample is drawn from a study of glioma-infiltrating T cells. Study-wide results and caveats: CDR3 overlap between tissue and blood was very small. Non-neoplastic patients had below-expected tissue-blood divergence, while all gliomas exceeded expectation.

This TCR derives from a human donor with low-grade glioma or glioblastoma, undergoing nonglioma brain surgery, or in good health (not recorded which). The chain is built from TRBV28 and TRBJ2-2; 7 nucleotides match TRBD2. Sequenced sample: glioma tissue, nonneoplastic brain tissue, or PBMCs (not recorded which). CDR3 DNA: TGTGCCAGCAGGAAACGGGGGGTCTACACCGGGGAGCTGTTTTTT. This translates into CASRKRGVYTGELFF.